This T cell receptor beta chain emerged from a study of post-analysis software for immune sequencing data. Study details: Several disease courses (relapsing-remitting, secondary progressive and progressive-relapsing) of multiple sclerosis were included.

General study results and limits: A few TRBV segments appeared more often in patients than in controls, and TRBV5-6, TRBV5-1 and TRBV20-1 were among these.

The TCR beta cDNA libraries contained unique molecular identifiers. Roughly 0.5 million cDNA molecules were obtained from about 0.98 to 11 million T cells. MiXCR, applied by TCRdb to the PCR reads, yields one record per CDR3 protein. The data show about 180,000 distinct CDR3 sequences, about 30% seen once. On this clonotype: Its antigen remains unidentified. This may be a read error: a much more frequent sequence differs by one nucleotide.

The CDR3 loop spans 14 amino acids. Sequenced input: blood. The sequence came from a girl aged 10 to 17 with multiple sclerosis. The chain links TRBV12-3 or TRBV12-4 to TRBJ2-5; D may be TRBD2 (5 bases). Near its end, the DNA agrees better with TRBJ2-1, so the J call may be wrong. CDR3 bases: TGTGCCAGCAGTTTGGCACTAGTCATGGAGACCCAGTTCTTC. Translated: CASSLALVMETQFF.